The clone carrying this T cell receptor (beta chain) was detected a few times. No antigen is known for it. The sample is drawn from a study of cytomegalovirus exposure and HLA in healthy donors. The PCR had 60 Vbeta and 13 Jbeta primers. Using immunoSEQ multiplex PCR, the repertoire was profiled, and TCRdb retains in-frame clones only, with some absent. The sample holds 140,000 to 150,000 clones, about three quarters seen once. Study-wide results and caveats: In an earlier analysis, most TCR beta V segments were productive about 87% or about 30% of the time. TCR beta chains numbering under 200 were designated cytomegalovirus-associated.

The sequenced material came from PBMCs. The clonotype was recovered from a male donor in good health and CMV-seronegative.

The chain's CDR3 is CASSESRGNGYTF. CDR3 nucleotides: TGTGCCAGCAGTGAGTCCAGGGGGAATGGCTACACCTTC. This chain connects TRBV6-6 to TRBJ1-2; 7 nucleotides align to TRBD1. The germline CDR1 and CDR2 sequences are MNHNY and SVGAGI (reference sequence). The CDR3 is made up of 13 amino acids. The J segment lost 6 bases and the V segment lost 5 bases, leaving 6 bases of the junction unmatched.